These 5 T cell receptor beta chains originate from one sample sequenced in a study of beta chain features in type 1 diabetes. Sequencing targeted expressed TCRB transcripts, as all isolated RNA had been reverse transcribed. Using immunoSEQ multiplex PCR, the repertoire was profiled, and TCRdb retains in-frame clones only, with some absent. The profile covers nearly 250,000 clones, with 12% to 15% appearing a single time and about 0.03% taken by the ten largest. Source material: naive CD4+ T cells from blood. These TCRs come from a woman aged 40 to 55 in good health.

This clone has more than one count but fewer than ten. This sequence joins TRBV5-1 and TRBJ2-5; TRBD2 might be the D (5 bases). Trimming stripped 8 bases from V and 3 bases from J, with 20 bases between. The CDR3 has 15 residues. Germline assignment: CDR1 SGHRS and CDR2 YFSETQ. In nucleotides, the CDR3 is TGCGCCAGTCGCGAAGCGCCCGGACTCGAAGAGACCCAGTACTTC. Its protein is CASREAPGLEETQYF.

Only a few counts were recorded for this clone. The chain employs TRBV25-1 and TRBJ2-7, with D perhaps TRBD1 (7 bases). Trimming took off 5 bases at V and 0 bases at J, with 17 bases between the two ends. Looked up from germline, CDR1 is MGHDK and CDR2 is SYGVNS. There are 16 residues in the CDR3. The CDR3 DNA follows: TGTGCCAGCAGTAGCGCGGGGACAGCGGTCTCCTACGAGCAGTACTTC. Translating it yields CASSSAGTAVSYEQYF.

The V and J genes are TRBV5-1 and TRBJ2-3, with D possibly matching TRBD2 (5 bases). Germline CDR1 and CDR2: SGHRS and YFSETQ. The germline V and J ends were trimmed by 6 bases and 0 bases, with 14 bases remaining between them. The CDR3 spans 15 residues. CDR3 sequence: CASMVQTGSTDTQYF. CDR3 nucleotides: TGCGCCAGCATGGTCCAGACGGGAAGCACAGATACGCAGTATTTT. Variable domain in full (rest from reference TRBV5-1 and TRBJ2-3): KAGVTQTPRYLIKTRGQQVTLSCSPISGHRSVSWYQQTPGQGLQFLFEYFSETQRNKGNFPGRFSGRQFSNSRSEMNVSTLELGDSALYLCASMVQTGSTDTQYFGPGTRLTVL.

This clone was counted a few times. The genes are TRBV7-2 and TRBJ2-7; 12 positions match TRBD2. Losses at the gene ends were 5 bases for V and 4 bases for J; bases not matched to a gene: 6. The CDR3 extends over 15 amino acids. The germline V gene has CDR1 SGHTA and CDR2 FQGNSA. This CDR3 is CASSPMGTSGYEQYF. The CDR3 DNA sequence: TGTGCCAGCAGCCCGATGGGGACTAGCGGGTACGAGCAGTACTTC.

Here the CDR3 reads CASSPMEGRGDTGELFF. DNA of the CDR3: TGTGCCAGCTCCCCCATGGAGGGGAGAGGAGATACCGGGGAGCTGTTTTTT. This sequence joins TRBV18 and TRBJ2-2; D is perhaps TRBD2 (6 bases). Per the germline V gene, CDR1 is KGHSH and CDR2 is LQKENI. The CDR3 contains 17 residues. Deletions cut 6 bases from V and 5 bases from J, with 22 bases between.